This T cell receptor (beta chain) was recovered during a study of blood T cells in healthy people across ages. Primers used in a second PCR of about 7 to 12 cycles were a sample-barcoded 5' primer and a J-beta primer mix. TCRdb used MiXCR to reprocess the 5' RACE reads, holding one entry per CDR3 protein. The sample lists around 1.1 million distinct CDR3 sequences; 35% to 40% were seen once. The origin of this receptor is a man between 18 and 29 years old in good health. Sequenced input: blood.

The DNA of the CDR3 is TGTGCCAGCAGCTGGGGGACTAGCGGGGTGGGGGGCACAGATACGCAGTATTTT. Its translation is CASSWGTSGVGGTDTQYF. The chain joins TRBV7-2 to TRBJ2-3, with 13 bases lining up with TRBD2. The CDR3 is made up of 18 amino acids. Germline CDR1 is SGHTA and CDR2 is FQGNSA. Trimming at V came to 4 bases and at J to 1 base, leaving 8 bases not matched to a gene.